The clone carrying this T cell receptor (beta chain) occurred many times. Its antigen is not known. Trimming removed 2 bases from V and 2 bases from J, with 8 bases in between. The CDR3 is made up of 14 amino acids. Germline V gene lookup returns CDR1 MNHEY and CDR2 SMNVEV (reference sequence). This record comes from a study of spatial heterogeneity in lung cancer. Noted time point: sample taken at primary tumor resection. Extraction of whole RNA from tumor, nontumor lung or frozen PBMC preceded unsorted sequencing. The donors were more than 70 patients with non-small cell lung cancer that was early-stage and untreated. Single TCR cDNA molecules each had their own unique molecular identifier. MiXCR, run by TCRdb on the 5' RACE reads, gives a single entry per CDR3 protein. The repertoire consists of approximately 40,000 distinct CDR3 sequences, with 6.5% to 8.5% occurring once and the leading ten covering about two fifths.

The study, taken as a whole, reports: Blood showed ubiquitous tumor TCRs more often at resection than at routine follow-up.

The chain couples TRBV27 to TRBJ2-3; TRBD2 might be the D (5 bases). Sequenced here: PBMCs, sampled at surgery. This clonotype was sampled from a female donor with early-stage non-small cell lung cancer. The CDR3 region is CASSLGRVTDTQYF. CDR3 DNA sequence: TGTGCCAGCAGTTTAGGGCGGGTCACAGATACGCAGTATTTT.